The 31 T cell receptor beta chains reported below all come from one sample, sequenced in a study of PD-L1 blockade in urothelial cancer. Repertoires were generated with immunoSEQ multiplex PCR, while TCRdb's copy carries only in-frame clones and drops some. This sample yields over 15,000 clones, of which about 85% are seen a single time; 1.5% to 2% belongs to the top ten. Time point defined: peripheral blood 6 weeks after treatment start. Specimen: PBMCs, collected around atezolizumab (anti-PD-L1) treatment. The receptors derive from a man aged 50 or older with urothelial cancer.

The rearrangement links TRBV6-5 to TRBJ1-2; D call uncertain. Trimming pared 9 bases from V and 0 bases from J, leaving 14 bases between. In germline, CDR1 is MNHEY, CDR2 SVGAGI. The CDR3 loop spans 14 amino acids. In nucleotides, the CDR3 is TGTGCCAGTGCAACCGGGGAGTCTAACTATGGCTACACCTTC. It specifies CASATGESNYGYTF.

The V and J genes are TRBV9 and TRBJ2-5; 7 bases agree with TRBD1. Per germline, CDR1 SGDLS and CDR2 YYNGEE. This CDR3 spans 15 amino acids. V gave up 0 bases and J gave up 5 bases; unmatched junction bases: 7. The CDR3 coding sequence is TGTGCCAGCAGCGTAGAGGGACAGACAACTGAGACCCAGTACTTC. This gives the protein CASSVEGQTTETQYF.

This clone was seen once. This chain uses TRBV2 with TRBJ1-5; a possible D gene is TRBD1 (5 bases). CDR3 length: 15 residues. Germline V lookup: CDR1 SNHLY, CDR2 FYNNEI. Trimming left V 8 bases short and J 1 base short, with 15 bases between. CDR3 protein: CASSWGTSSNQPQHF. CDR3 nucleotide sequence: TGTGCCAGCTCCTGGGGCACCTCGAGCAATCAGCCCCAGCATTTT.

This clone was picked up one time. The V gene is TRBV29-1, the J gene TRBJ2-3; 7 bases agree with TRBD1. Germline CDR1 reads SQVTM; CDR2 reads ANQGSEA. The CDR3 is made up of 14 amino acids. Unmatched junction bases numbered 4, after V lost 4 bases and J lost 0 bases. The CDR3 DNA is TGCAGCGTTGGACAGGGTGGTAGCACAGATACGCAGTATTTT. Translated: CSVGQGGSTDTQYF.

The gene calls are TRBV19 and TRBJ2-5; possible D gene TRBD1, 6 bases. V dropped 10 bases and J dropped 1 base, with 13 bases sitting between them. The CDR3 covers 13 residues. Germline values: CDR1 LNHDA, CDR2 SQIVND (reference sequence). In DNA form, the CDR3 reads TGTGCCACCCAGACAGGCCGCCAAGAGACCCAGTACTTC. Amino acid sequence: CATQTGRQETQYF. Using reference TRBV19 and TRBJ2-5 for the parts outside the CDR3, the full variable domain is DGGITQSPKYLFRKEGQNVTLSCEQNLNHDAMYWYRQDPGQGLRLIYYSQIVNDFQKGDIAEGYSVSREKKESFPLTVTSAQKNPTAFYLCATQTGRQETQYFGPGTRLLVL.

The CDR3 is CASRGTGGYTDTQYF. The CDR3 coding sequence is TGTGCCAGCAGAGGGACAGGGGGGTACACAGATACGCAGTATTTT. V gene TRBV6-1 combines with J gene TRBJ2-3, with 11 bases fitting TRBD1. Germline values: CDR1 MNHNS, CDR2 SASEGT. V shed 6 bases, J shed 2 bases, and the junction held 4 bases outside the gene matches. This CDR3 is built from 15 residues.

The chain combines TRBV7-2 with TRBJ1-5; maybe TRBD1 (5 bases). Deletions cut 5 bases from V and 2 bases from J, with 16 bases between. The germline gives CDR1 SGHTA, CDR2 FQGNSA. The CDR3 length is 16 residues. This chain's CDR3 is CASSLRAGAGNQPQHF. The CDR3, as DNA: TGTGCCAGCAGCCTTAGAGCTGGGGCAGGCAATCAGCCCCAGCATTTT.

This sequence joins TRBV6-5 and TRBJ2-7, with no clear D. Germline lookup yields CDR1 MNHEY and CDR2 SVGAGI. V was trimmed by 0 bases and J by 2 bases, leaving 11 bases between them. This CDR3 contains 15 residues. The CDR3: CASSYSLGATYEQYF. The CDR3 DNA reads TGTGCCAGCAGTTACTCGCTAGGCGCTACCTACGAGCAGTACTTC.

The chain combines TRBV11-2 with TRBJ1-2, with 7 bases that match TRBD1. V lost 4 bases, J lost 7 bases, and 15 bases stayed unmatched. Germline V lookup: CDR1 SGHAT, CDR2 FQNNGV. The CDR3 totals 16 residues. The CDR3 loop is CASSYLETGRSSGYTF. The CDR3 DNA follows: TGTGCCAGCAGCTACCTCGAGACAGGGCGCAGTTCTGGCTACACCTTC.

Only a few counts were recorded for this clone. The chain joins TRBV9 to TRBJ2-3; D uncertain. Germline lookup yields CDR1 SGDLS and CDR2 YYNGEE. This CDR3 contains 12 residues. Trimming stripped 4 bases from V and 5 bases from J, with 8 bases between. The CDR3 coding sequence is TGTGCCAGCAGCCTATCTCGAGATACGCAGTATTTT. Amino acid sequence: CASSLSRDTQYF.

DNA of the CDR3: TGTGCCAGTAGTATAACTAGAAACATTGATCAGTTCTTC. Translating it yields CASSITRNIDQFF. The chain combines TRBV19 with TRBJ2-1; the D gene is possibly TRBD2 (5 bases). Trimming stripped 2 bases from V and 13 bases from J, with 15 bases between. Germline CDR1 and CDR2: LNHDA and SQIVND (reference sequence). This CDR3 comprises 13 residues.

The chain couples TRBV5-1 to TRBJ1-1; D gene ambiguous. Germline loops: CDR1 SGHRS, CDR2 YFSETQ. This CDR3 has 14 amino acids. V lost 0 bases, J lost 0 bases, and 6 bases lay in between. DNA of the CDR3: TGCGCCAGCAGCTTGGTTAGATTGAACACTGAAGCTTTCTTT. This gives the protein CASSLVRLNTEAFF. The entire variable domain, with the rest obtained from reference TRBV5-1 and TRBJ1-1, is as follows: KAGVTQTPRYLIKTRGQQVTLSCSPISGHRSVSWYQQTPGQGLQFLFEYFSETQRNKGNFPGRFSGRQFSNSRSEMNVSTLELGDSALYLCASSLVRLNTEAFFGQGTRLTVV.

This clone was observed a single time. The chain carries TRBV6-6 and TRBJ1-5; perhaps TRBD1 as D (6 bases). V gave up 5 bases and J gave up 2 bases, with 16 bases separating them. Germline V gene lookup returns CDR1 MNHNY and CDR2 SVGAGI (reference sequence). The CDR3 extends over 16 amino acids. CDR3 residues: CASSHAGGAGNQPQHF. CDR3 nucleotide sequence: TGTGCCAGCAGTCACGCGGGGGGGGCCGGCAATCAGCCCCAGCATTTT.

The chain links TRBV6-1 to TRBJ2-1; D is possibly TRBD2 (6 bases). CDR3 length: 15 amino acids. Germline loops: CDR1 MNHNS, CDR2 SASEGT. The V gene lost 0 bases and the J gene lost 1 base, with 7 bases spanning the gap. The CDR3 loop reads CASSEAAGSYNEQFF. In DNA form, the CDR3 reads TGTGCCAGCAGTGAAGCGGCGGGGTCCTACAATGAGCAGTTCTTC.

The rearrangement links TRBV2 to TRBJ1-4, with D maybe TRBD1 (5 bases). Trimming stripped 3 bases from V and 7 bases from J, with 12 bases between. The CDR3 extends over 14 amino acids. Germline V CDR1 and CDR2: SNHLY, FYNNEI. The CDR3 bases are TGTGCCAGCAGTGATCTGGGGCGGGGTGAAAAACTGTTTTTT. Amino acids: CASSDLGRGEKLFF. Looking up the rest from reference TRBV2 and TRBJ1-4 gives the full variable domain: EPEVTQTPSHQVTQMGQEVILRCVPISNHLYFYWYRQILGQKVEFLVSFYNNEISEKSEIFDDQFSVERPDGSNFTLKIRSTKLEDSAMYFCASSDLGRGEKLFFGSGTQLSVL.

CDR3 coding DNA: TGTGCCAGCACTAGAGACCCCGACAGGGTTCGAAACACCATATATTTT. Translation gives CASTRDPDRVRNTIYF. The chain recombines TRBV6-6 with TRBJ1-3; 7 bases map to TRBD1. The CDR3 loop spans 16 amino acids. V lost 7 bases to trimming and J lost 5 bases; unmatched junction nucleotides: 14. CDR1 is MNHNY and CDR2 is SVGAGI in the germline V gene (reference sequence).

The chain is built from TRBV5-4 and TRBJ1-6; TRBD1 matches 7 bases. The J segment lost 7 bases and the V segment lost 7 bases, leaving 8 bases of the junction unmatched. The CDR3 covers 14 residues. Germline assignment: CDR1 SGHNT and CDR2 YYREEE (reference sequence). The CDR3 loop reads CASQRDSLNSPLHF. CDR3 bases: TGTGCCAGCCAACGGGACAGCCTAAATTCACCCCTCCACTTT.

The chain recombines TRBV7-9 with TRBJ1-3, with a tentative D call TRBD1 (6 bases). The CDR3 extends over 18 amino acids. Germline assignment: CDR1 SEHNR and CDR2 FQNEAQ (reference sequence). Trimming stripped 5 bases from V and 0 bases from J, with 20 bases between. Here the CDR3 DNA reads TGTGCCAGCAGCCATAGGGCGGGAGGACAGAGCTCTGGAAACACCATATATTTT. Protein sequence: CASSHRAGGQSSGNTIYF. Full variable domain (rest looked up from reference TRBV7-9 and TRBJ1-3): DTGVSQNPRHKITKRGQNVTFRCDPISEHNRLYWYRQTLGQGPEFLTYFQNEAQLEKSRLLSDRFSAERPKGSFSTLEIQRTEQGDSAMYLCASSHRAGGQSSGNTIYFGEGSWLTVV.

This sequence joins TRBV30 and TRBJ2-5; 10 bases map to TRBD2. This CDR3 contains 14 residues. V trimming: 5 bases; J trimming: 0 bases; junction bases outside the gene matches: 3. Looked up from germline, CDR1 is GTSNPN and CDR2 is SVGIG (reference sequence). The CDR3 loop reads CAWGGTSDQETQYF. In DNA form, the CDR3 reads TGTGCCTGGGGGGGGACTAGCGACCAAGAGACCCAGTACTTC.

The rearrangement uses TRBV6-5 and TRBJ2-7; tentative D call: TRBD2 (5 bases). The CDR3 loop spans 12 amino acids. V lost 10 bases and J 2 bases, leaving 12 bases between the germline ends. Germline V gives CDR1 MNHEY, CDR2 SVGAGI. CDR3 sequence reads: CATNRGPYEQYF. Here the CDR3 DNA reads TGTGCCACCAATCGGGGTCCCTACGAGCAGTACTTC.

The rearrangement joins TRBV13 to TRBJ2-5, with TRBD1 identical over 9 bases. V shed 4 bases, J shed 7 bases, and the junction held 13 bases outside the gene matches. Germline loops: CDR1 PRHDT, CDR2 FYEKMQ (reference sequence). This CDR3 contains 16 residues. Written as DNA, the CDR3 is TGTGCCAGCAGCTCCACCGGGACAGGGCCCGCGGGGACCCAGTACTTC. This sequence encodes CASSSTGTGPAGTQYF.

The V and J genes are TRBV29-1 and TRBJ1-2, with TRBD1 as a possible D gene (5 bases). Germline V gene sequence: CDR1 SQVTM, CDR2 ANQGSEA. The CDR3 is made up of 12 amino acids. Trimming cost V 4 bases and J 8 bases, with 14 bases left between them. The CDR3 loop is CSVVSRGDGYTF. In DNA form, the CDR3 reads TGCAGCGTTGTTTCCCGGGGGGACGGCTACACCTTC.

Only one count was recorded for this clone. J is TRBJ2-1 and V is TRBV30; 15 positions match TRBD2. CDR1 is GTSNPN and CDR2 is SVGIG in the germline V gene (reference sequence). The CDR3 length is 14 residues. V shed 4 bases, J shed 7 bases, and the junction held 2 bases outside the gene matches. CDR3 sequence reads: CAWTGTSGRNEQFF. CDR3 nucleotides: TGTGCCTGGACCGGGACTAGCGGGAGGAATGAGCAGTTCTTC.

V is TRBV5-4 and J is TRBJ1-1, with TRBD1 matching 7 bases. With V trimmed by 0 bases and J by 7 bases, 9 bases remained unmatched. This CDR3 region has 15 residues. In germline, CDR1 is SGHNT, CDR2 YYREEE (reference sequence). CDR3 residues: CASSLAEWTGDEAFF. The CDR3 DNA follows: TGTGCCAGCAGCTTGGCCGAGTGGACAGGCGATGAAGCTTTCTTT.

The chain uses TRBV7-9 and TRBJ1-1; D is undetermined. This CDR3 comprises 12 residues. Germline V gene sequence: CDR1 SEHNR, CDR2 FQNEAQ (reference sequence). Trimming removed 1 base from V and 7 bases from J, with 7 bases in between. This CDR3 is CASSLGYSEAFF. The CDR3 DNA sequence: TGTGCCAGCAGCTTAGGGTACAGTGAAGCTTTCTTT.

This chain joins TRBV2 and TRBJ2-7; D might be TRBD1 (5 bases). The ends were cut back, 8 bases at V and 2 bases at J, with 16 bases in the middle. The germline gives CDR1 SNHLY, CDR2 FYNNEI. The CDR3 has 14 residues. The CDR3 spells CASRLDSSPYEQYF. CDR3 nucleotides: TGTGCCAGCCGCCTTGACAGTAGCCCCTACGAGCAGTACTTC.

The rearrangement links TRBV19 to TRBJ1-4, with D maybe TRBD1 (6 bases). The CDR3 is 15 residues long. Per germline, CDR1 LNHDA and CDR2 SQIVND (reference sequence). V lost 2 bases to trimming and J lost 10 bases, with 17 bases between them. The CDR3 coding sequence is TGTGCCAGTAGTATAACTTCGCAGGGGAGCGGAAAACTGTTTTTT. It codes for CASSITSQGSGKLFF.

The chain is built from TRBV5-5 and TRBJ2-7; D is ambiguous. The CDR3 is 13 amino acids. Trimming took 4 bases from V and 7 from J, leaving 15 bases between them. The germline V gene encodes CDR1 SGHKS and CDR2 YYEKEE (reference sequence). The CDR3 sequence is CASSVRTFGEQYV. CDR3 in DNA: TGTGCCAGCAGCGTCCGTACTTTTGGGGAGCAGTACGTC.

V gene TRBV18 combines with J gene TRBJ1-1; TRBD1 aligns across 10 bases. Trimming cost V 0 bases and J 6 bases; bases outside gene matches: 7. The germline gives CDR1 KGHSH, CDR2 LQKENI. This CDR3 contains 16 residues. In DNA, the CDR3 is TGTGCCAGCTCACCACCGGACAGGGGGACGATGGCTGAAGCTTTCTTT. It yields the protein CASSPPDRGTMAEAFF.

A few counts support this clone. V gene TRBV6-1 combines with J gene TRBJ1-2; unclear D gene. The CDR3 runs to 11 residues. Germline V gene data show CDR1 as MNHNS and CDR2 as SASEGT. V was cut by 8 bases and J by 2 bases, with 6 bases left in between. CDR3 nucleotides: TGTGCCAGCTCGACAAACTATGGCTACACCTTC. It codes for CASSTNYGYTF.

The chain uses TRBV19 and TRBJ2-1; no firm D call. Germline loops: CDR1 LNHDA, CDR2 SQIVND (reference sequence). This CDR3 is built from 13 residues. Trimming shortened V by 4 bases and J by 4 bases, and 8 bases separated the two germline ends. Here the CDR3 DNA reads TGTGCCAGTAGTAGAGTCGTATACAATGAGCAGTTCTTC. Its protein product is CASSRVVYNEQFF.